These 27 T cell receptor beta chains came from one sample sequenced in a study of blood T cell repertoires in COVID-19. Clones were sequenced by immunoSEQ multiplex PCR, and TCRdb holds only the in-frame ones, with some missing. Of some 73,000 clones listed, around nine tenths are singletons. Specimen: peripheral blood. The source of these receptors is a woman aged 55-70 years with acute or convalescent COVID-19.

The chain couples TRBV6-5 to TRBJ2-2; possible D gene TRBD2, 6 bases. Germline lookup yields CDR1 MNHEY and CDR2 SVGAGI. Trimming removed 7 bases from V and 4 bases from J, with 13 bases in between. The CDR3 is made up of 14 amino acids. Here the CDR3 reads CASIEGRFTGELFF. CDR3 coding DNA: TGTGCCAGCATCGAGGGGAGGTTCACCGGGGAGCTGTTTTTT.

The chain links TRBV4-2 to TRBJ2-3; tentative D call: TRBD2 (6 bases). Trimming left V 4 bases short and J 0 bases short, with 11 bases between. CDR3 length: 15 amino acids. CDR1 is LGHNA and CDR2 is YNFKEQ in the germline V gene. DNA of the CDR3: TGTGCCAGCAGCCGGGACTTCTCTAGCACAGATACGCAGTATTTT. Protein product: CASSRDFSSTDTQYF.

V usage is TRBV12-3 or TRBV12-4 and J usage is TRBJ2-5; D unclear. CDR3 length: 13 amino acids. Trimming took off 4 bases at V and 3 bases at J, with 9 bases between the two ends. In nucleotides, the CDR3 is TGTGCCAGCAGTTCCCTTCGAGAAGAGACCCAGTACTTC. It encodes CASSSLREETQYF.

DNA of the CDR3: TGTGCCAGCAGTAAAATGCGGGGCGGTGAAGCTTTCTTT. Amino acids: CASSKMRGGEAFF. The V gene is TRBV6-5, the J gene TRBJ1-1; tentatively, D is TRBD1 (5 bases). Germline values: CDR1 MNHEY, CDR2 SVGAGI. There are 13 residues in the CDR3. With 5 bases removed from V and 7 bases from J, the gap between germline ends came to 14 bases.

The chain combines TRBV27 with TRBJ1-4; D may be TRBD1 (6 bases). Trimming took 6 bases from V and 8 from J, leaving 28 bases between them. The V gene's germline CDR1 is MNHEY and CDR2 SMNVEV (reference sequence). The CDR3 extends over 18 amino acids. The CDR3 sequence is CASSKTGFVSQGGEKLFF. Here the CDR3 DNA reads TGTGCCAGCAGCAAAACCGGGTTTGTTTCACAGGGAGGGGAAAAACTGTTTTTT.

This chain joins TRBV24-1 and TRBJ2-7; the D gene is possibly TRBD1 (5 bases). The CDR3 covers 14 residues. The V and J ends lost 4 bases and 4 bases respectively, with 13 bases between them. From germline, CDR1 is KGHDR and CDR2 SFDVKD. CDR3 nucleotides: TGTGCCACCAGTGACGGACAACCCCCGTACGAGCAGTACTTC. Protein sequence: CATSDGQPPYEQYF.

This chain connects TRBV28 to TRBJ2-1; D is perhaps TRBD2 (5 bases). The V gene's germline CDR1 is MDHEN and CDR2 SYDVKM. The CDR3 loop spans 15 amino acids. The ends were cut back, 3 bases at V and 6 bases at J, with 15 bases in the middle. Here the CDR3 reads CASSLAGGVINEQFF. The CDR3 coding sequence is TGTGCCAGCAGTTTGGCGGGTGGAGTAATCAATGAGCAGTTCTTC.

This sequence joins TRBV5-6 and TRBJ2-2, with D perhaps matching TRBD2 (6 bases). Germline CDR1 SGHDT, CDR2 YYEEEE. CDR3 size: 15 residues. V lost 3 bases, J lost 2 bases, and 11 bases lay in between. The CDR3 region is CASSWDLSNTGELFF. The CDR3 region has the DNA TGTGCCAGCAGCTGGGACTTGTCTAACACCGGGGAGCTGTTTTTT.

This clone was seen more than once but under ten times. The chain is built from TRBV6-5 and TRBJ2-2, with 9 bases identical to TRBD1. The germline V gene has CDR1 MNHEY and CDR2 SVGAGI. The CDR3 totals 16 residues. Trimming cost V 2 bases and J 1 base; bases outside gene matches: 2. CDR3 in amino acids: CASSYQGQGNTGELFF. The CDR3 DNA reads as TGTGCCAGCAGTTACCAGGGACAGGGGAACACCGGGGAGCTGTTTTTT.

The chain is built from TRBV6-5 and TRBJ1-6, with D unclear. V was cut by 6 bases and J by 7 bases, with 13 bases left in between. Germline V gene data show CDR1 as MNHEY and CDR2 as SVGAGI. The CDR3 loop spans 14 amino acids. CDR3 nucleotide sequence: TGTGCCAGCAGCGTCGGCCAGGCAAATTCACCCCTCCACTTT. Amino acids: CASSVGQANSPLHF.

This clone was found a few times. The J gene is TRBJ2-2, the V gene TRBV28; 8 bases are shared with TRBD1. Looked up from germline, CDR1 is MDHEN and CDR2 is SYDVKM. V shed 7 bases, J shed 4 bases, and the junction held 8 bases outside the gene matches. The CDR3 is 15 amino acids. The CDR3 DNA reads as TGTGCCAGCATCCCCGACAGGGGACCCACCGGGGAGCTGTTTTTT. Translating gives CASIPDRGPTGELFF.

The genes are TRBV7-3 and TRBJ1-6; 9 nucleotides match TRBD1. CDR1 and CDR2 from the germline V gene are SGHTA and FQGTGA. Losses at the gene ends were 5 bases for V and 6 bases for J; bases not matched to a gene: 5. The CDR3 consists of 15 residues. This chain's CDR3 is CASSAGQGLNSPLHF. The CDR3 DNA follows: TGTGCCAGCAGCGCGGGACAGGGCCTTAATTCACCCCTCCACTTT. The whole variable domain, remainder taken from reference TRBV7-3 and TRBJ1-6, is GAGVSQTPSNKVTEKGKYVELRCDPISGHTALYWYRQSLGQGPEFLIYFQGTGAADDSGLPNDRFFAVRPEGSVSTLKIQRTERGDSAVYLCASSAGQGLNSPLHFGNGTRLTVT.

The chain has TRBV18 and TRBJ2-7; 7 nucleotides line up with TRBD2. Germline CDR1 and CDR2: KGHSH and LQKENI. The CDR3 is 15 residues long. The V gene end was trimmed by 2 bases and the J gene end by 1 base; junction bases not matched to a gene: 5. The DNA for the CDR3 is TGTGCCAGCTCACCAGAGGCTAGCGGATCCTACGAGCAGTACTTC. This gives the protein CASSPEASGSYEQYF.

The chain recombines TRBV7-9 with TRBJ2-7; TRBD2 matches 10 bases. Germline V lookup: CDR1 SEHNR, CDR2 FQNEAQ (reference sequence). This CDR3 spans 16 amino acids. Germline trimming cut 5 bases from V and 5 bases from J; bases unmatched to any gene: 12. In DNA form, the CDR3 reads TGTGCCAGCAGCCCCTATTCCGGGACTAGCGCTAACGAGCAGTACTTC. It specifies CASSPYSGTSANEQYF.

The sample holds one count of this clone. The J gene is TRBJ2-2, the V gene TRBV9, with TRBD2 matching 7 bases. Trimming took 0 bases from V and 1 from J; bases not matched to a gene: 3. The CDR3 covers 16 residues. Looked up from germline, CDR1 is SGDLS and CDR2 is YYNGEE. Here the CDR3 reads CASSVGSSGNTGELFF. The CDR3 bases are TGTGCCAGCAGCGTAGGATCTAGCGGGAACACCGGGGAGCTGTTTTTT. The full variable domain, in which reference TRBV9 and TRBJ2-2 provide the parts outside the CDR3, is DSGVTQTPKHLITATGQRVTLRCSPRSGDLSVYWYQQSLDQGLQFLIQYYNGEERAKGNILERFSAQQFPDLHSELNLSSLELGDSALYFCASSVGSSGNTGELFFGEGSRLTVL.

V usage is TRBV11-2 and J usage is TRBJ2-5; tentative D call: TRBD2 (6 bases). CDR1 and CDR2 from the germline V gene are SGHAT and FQNNGV. The CDR3 covers 14 residues. The ends were cut back, 4 bases at V and 3 bases at J, with 12 bases in the middle. As DNA, the CDR3 is TGTGCCAGCAGCTCCAGCGGAGGGAAAGAGACCCAGTACTTC. Translated, it gives CASSSSGGKETQYF.

This clone was seen just once. The chain uses TRBV10-2 and TRBJ1-4; tentatively, D is TRBD1 (5 bases). The CDR3 has 17 amino acids. Trimming took off 2 bases at V and 0 bases at J, with 13 bases between the two ends. Germline values: CDR1 WSHSY, CDR2 SAAADI. This CDR3 reads CASSETAGTATNEKLFF. The CDR3 region has the DNA TGCGCCAGCAGTGAGACGGCGGGGACGGCAACTAATGAAAAACTGTTTTTT.

The rearrangement links TRBV28 to TRBJ2-3; maybe TRBD1 (5 bases). The V and J ends lost 3 bases and 4 bases respectively, with 11 bases between them. Germline V gives CDR1 MDHEN, CDR2 SYDVKM. CDR3 length equals 14 residues. The CDR3 sequence is CASSFGQGADTQYF. CDR3 coding DNA: TGTGCCAGCAGTTTCGGGCAGGGTGCAGATACGCAGTATTTT.

The chain employs TRBV30 and TRBJ1-4, with D unresolved. There are 15 residues in the CDR3. Between the trimmed V and J ends, which lost 0 bases and 7 bases, there was a span of 15 bases. Germline V gives CDR1 GTSNPN, CDR2 SVGIG (reference sequence). CDR3: CAWSVGSAAGEKLFF. CDR3 coding DNA: TGTGCCTGGAGTGTAGGCTCGGCCGCGGGTGAAAAACTGTTTTTT.

The chain carries TRBV5-1 and TRBJ2-5; unclear D gene. Looked up from germline, CDR1 is SGHRS and CDR2 is YFSETQ. Deletions cut 2 bases from V and 1 base from J, with 12 bases between. The CDR3 is 15 amino acids. CDR3 region: CASSFSAMIQETQYF. DNA of the CDR3: TGCGCCAGCAGCTTCTCCGCGATGATCCAAGAGACCCAGTACTTC.

V usage is TRBV7-9 and J usage is TRBJ2-7, with D perhaps matching TRBD1 (6 bases). The CDR3 length is 15 residues. V lost 3 bases and J lost 3, with 15 bases in between. Germline V CDR1 and CDR2: SEHNR, FQNEAQ (reference sequence). CDR3 protein: CASSFGQTQLYEQYF. The CDR3 DNA follows: TGTGCCAGCAGCTTTGGACAGACTCAACTCTACGAGCAGTACTTC.

The rearrangement joins TRBV7-3 to TRBJ2-3, with TRBD2 matching 10 bases. This CDR3 has 15 residues. Germline lookup yields CDR1 SGHTA and CDR2 FQGTGA. V trimming: 5 bases; J trimming: 5 bases; junction bases outside the gene matches: 7. CDR3 DNA: TGTGCCAGCAGCGTAAGCGGGGGGGCCAGAGATACGCAGTATTTT. Encoded protein: CASSVSGGARDTQYF.

The gene calls are TRBV4-1 and TRBJ2-3; 10 bases line up with TRBD2. The CDR3 has 16 amino acids. Germline trimming cut 0 bases from V and 7 bases from J; bases unmatched to any gene: 7. The germline V gene encodes CDR1 MGHRA and CDR2 YSYEKL. The CDR3 loop reads CASSQEELAGTHTQYF. The CDR3 nucleotides are TGCGCCAGCAGCCAAGAGGAACTAGCGGGGACCCATACGCAGTATTTT.

This chain uses TRBV14 with TRBJ1-3; the match to TRBD1 covers 7 bases. Unmatched junction bases numbered 10, after V lost 4 bases and J lost 7 bases. The CDR3 sequence is 15 residues long. Germline V gives CDR1 SGHDN, CDR2 FVKESK. This CDR3 is CASSPIQGSTNTIYF. Written as DNA, the CDR3 is TGTGCCAGCAGCCCCATACAGGGGTCGACGAACACCATATATTTT.

The chain carries TRBV29-1 and TRBJ1-1, with D hard to call. The CDR3 is 14 residues long. Trimming shortened V by 4 bases and J by 0 bases, and 12 bases separated the two germline ends. CDR1 SQVTM and CDR2 ANQGSEA come from the germline V gene. The CDR3 sequence: CSVVAGYMNTEAFF. Written as DNA, the CDR3 is TGCAGCGTTGTTGCGGGGTACATGAACACTGAAGCTTTCTTT.

The V and J genes are TRBV6-6 and TRBJ2-5; D remains ambiguous. Germline CDR1 is MNHNY and CDR2 is SVGAGI (reference sequence). Trimming stripped 6 bases from V and 5 bases from J, with 10 bases between. This CDR3 has 12 residues. The DNA of the CDR3 is TGTGCCAGCAGCTACACCAGTGAGACCCAGTACTTC. This translates into CASSYTSETQYF.

The CDR3 DNA sequence: TGTGCCAGCAGCCGAGGGATGGCTAATCAGCCCCAGCATTTT. As protein: CASSRGMANQPQHF. This chain joins TRBV7-9 and TRBJ1-5; D call uncertain. Germline CDR1 and CDR2: SEHNR and FQNEAQ (reference sequence). The length of the CDR3 is 14 residues. Trimming cost V 5 bases and J 4 bases, with 12 bases left between them.